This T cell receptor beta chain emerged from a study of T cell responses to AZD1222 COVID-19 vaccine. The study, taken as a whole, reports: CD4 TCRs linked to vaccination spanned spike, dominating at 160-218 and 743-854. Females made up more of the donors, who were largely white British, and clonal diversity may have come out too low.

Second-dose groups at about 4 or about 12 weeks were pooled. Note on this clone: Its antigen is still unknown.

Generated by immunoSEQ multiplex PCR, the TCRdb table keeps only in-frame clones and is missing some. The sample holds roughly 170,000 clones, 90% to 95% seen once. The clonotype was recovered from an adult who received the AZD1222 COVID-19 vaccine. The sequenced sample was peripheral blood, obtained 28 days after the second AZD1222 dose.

The CDR3 loop reads CASSPRGAFLEQYF. For the CDR3, the DNA is TGTGCCAGCAGCCCGCGTGGGGCTTTCCTCGAGCAGTACTTC. The rearrangement links TRBV7-2 to TRBJ2-7; tentatively, D is TRBD1 (5 bases). The V end lost 5 bases, the J end lost 6 bases, and 17 bases lay between the germline ends. The germline V gene has CDR1 SGHTA and CDR2 FQGNSA. This CDR3 has 14 residues.